This is a list of T cell receptor beta chains from one sample in a study of glioma-infiltrating T cells after dendritic cell vaccination. TCRdb keeps only in-frame clones here, not all; method: immunoSEQ multiplex PCR. The repertoire holds fewer than 85,000 clones, with roughly four fifths as singletons. The sequencing used blood, collected before dendritic cell vaccination. These receptors originate from a human donor with glioblastoma. Each CDR3 is given with its conserved first and last residue. A D gene is named only where the DNA matches it firmly. For some rows the clone size is stated as once, few or many, or as a class when expanded; others skip it.

CDR3aa | CDR3nt | d_gene | j_gene | abundance | len | v_gene
CASSYGGGRTNEQFF | TGTGCCAGCAGTTACGGGGGGGGCCGGACCAATGAGCAGTTCTTC | - | TRBJ2-1 | - | 15 | TRBV6-5
CASSLKLAGGSVDTQYF | TGTGCCAGCAGCTTGAAACTAGCGGGGGGGTCGGTAGATACGCAGTATTTT | TRBD2 | TRBJ2-3 | - | 17 | TRBV5-4
CASSKFSGSHSYNEQFF | TGTGCCAGCAGCAAGTTTAGCGGGAGCCACTCCTACAATGAGCAGTTCTTC | TRBD2 | TRBJ2-1 | - | 17 | TRBV11-3
CASRSQGDTEAFF | TGTGCCAGCAGATCACAGGGGGACACTGAAGCTTTCTTT | TRBD1 | TRBJ1-1 | - | 13 | TRBV7-3
CASSRTSGTASLSSNYGYTF | TGTGCCAGCTCCCGGACCTCCGGGACAGCTTCCCTCTCGTCTAACTATGGCTACACCTTC | TRBD1 | TRBJ1-2 | - | 20 | TRBV18
CASMRPLHTDTQYF | TGTGCCAGCATGCGTCCCCTGCACACAGATACGCAGTATTTT | - | TRBJ2-3 | - | 14 | TRBV2
CASSPTDRVYTGELFF | TGCGCCAGCAGTCCCACGGACAGGGTCTACACCGGGGAGCTGTTTTTT | TRBD1 | TRBJ2-2 | - | 16 | TRBV5-1
CASSGRTGPANYGYTF | TGTGCCAGCAGTGGACGAACAGGGCCCGCTAACTATGGCTACACCTTC | - | TRBJ1-2 | - | 16 | TRBV2
CASNPWRDQPQHF | TGTGCCAGCAACCCCTGGAGGGATCAGCCCCAGCATTTT | - | TRBJ1-5 | - | 13 | TRBV28
CASSLSASGGAETQYF | TGCGCCAGCAGCCTCTCGGCTAGCGGGGGGGCGGAGACCCAGTACTTC | TRBD2 | TRBJ2-5 | - | 16 | TRBV4-1
CASSPAWDSSYNEQFF | TGTGCCAGCAGCCCTGCTTGGGACAGCTCCTACAATGAGCAGTTCTTC | TRBD1 | TRBJ2-1 | - | 16 | TRBV7-7
CASSFSGETGNTIYF | TGTGCCAGCAGCTTCTCCGGAGAGACTGGAAACACCATATATTTT | - | TRBJ1-3 | - | 15 | TRBV7-9
CASRLGQLNTEAFF | TGTGCCAGCAGACTCGGACAGCTGAACACTGAAGCTTTCTTT | - | TRBJ1-1 | once | 14 | TRBV11-2
CASSYGQKYGYTF | TGTGCCAGCAGTTACGGACAGAAGTATGGCTACACCTTC | - | TRBJ1-2 | - | 13 | TRBV6-5
CAISERQNTEAFF | TGTGCCATCAGTGAACGACAGAACACTGAAGCTTTCTTT | - | TRBJ1-1 | - | 13 | TRBV10-3
CAWIDREYYGYTF | TGTGCCTGGATTGACAGGGAATACTATGGCTACACCTTC | TRBD1 | TRBJ1-2 | - | 13 | TRBV30
CASSQEGQKPQETQYF | TGTGCCAGCAGCCAAGAAGGACAGAAACCCCAAGAGACCCAGTACTTC | - | TRBJ2-5 | - | 16 | TRBV4-2
CASSLEGGDNQPQHF | TGCGCCAGCAGCTTGGAAGGGGGCGACAATCAGCCCCAGCATTTT | TRBD1 | TRBJ1-5 | - | 15 | TRBV5-1
CASSLQGLSNQPQHF | TGTGCCAGCAGCTTACAGGGTTTAAGCAATCAGCCCCAGCATTTT | - | TRBJ1-5 | - | 15 | TRBV7-9
CARNQGVEETQYF | TGTGCCAGGAACCAGGGGGTTGAGGAGACCCAGTACTTC | TRBD1 | TRBJ2-5 | - | 13 | TRBV2
CASSYGRQGTEQYF | TGTGCCAGCAGTTACGGGCGTCAAGGAACCGAGCAGTACTTC | - | TRBJ2-7 | - | 14 | TRBV6-5
CASSPRGSAEAFF | TGTGCCAGCAGTCCCAGGGGGAGCGCTGAAGCTTTCTTT | TRBD1 | TRBJ1-1 | - | 13 | TRBV6-5
CASSPGQGWNIQYF | TGTGCCAGCAGCCCCGGACAGGGTTGGAACATTCAGTACTTC | TRBD1 | TRBJ2-4 | - | 14 | TRBV7-2
CASSRTGGGEQFF | TGTGCCAGCAGCCGAACAGGGGGCGGTGAGCAGTTCTTC | TRBD1 | TRBJ2-1 | - | 13 | TRBV7-3
CASSSLRELFF | TGTGCCAGCAGCTCTCTCCGGGAGCTGTTTTTT | - | TRBJ2-2 | - | 11 | TRBV7-2
CASIPGPLPNEKLFF | TGTGCCAGCATCCCAGGGCCGCTGCCTAATGAAAAACTGTTTTTT | - | TRBJ1-4 | - | 15 | TRBV2
CASRQDRGLADTQYF | TGTGCCAGCAGACAGGACAGGGGGTTAGCAGATACGCAGTATTTT | TRBD1 | TRBJ2-3 | - | 15 | TRBV9
CASMGRTSGTFFDEQFF | TGTGCCAGTATGGGGAGAACTAGCGGGACCTTTTTCGATGAGCAGTTCTTC | TRBD2 | TRBJ2-1 | - | 17 | TRBV19
CASSYSNGPVETQYF | TGTGCCAGCAGTTACTCGAATGGCCCTGTGGAGACCCAGTACTTC | - | TRBJ2-5 | - | 15 | TRBV6-6
CSVVWNTEAFF | TGCAGCGTTGTCTGGAACACTGAAGCTTTCTTT | - | TRBJ1-1 | - | 11 | TRBV29-1
CASSEGGGGLASPLHF | TGTGCCAGCAGTGAAGGAGGTGGAGGCTTAGCTTCACCCCTCCACTTT | - | TRBJ1-6 | - | 16 | TRBV2
CASGRAVGTTNEKLFF | TGTGCCAGCGGCAGGGCAGTTGGTACAACTAATGAAAAACTGTTTTTT | - | TRBJ1-4 | - | 16 | TRBV2
CASSLGDRTYEQYF | TGTGCCAGCAGCTTGGGGGACAGGACCTACGAGCAGTACTTC | TRBD1 | TRBJ2-7 | few | 14 | TRBV7-9
CASSTGQTYDNYGYTF | TGTGCCAGCAGTACCGGACAGACTTACGATAACTATGGCTACACCTTC | - | TRBJ1-2 | - | 16 | TRBV27
CAWSGRAGVQETQYF | TGTGCCTGGAGCGGGAGGGCCGGGGTCCAAGAGACCCAGTACTTC | TRBD2 | TRBJ2-5 | - | 15 | TRBV30
CASSQAGVRETQYF | TGTGCCAGCAGCCAGGCGGGGGTGCGGGAGACCCAGTACTTC | TRBD2 | TRBJ2-5 | once | 14 | TRBV14
CASGPGTGDLKQFF | TGTGCTAGTGGCCCCGGGACAGGGGACCTTAAGCAGTTCTTC | TRBD1 | TRBJ2-1 | - | 14 | TRBV12-5
CASSDRHSDRVYNSPLHF | TGTGCCAGCAGCGATCGCCACTCGGACAGGGTTTATAATTCACCCCTCCACTTT | TRBD1 | TRBJ1-6 | - | 18 | TRBV9
CASSFRGEKLFF | TGTGCCAGCAGCTTTAGGGGTGAAAAACTGTTTTTT | - | TRBJ1-4 | - | 12 | TRBV7-9
CASSLKGVEQFF | TGCGCCAGCAGCTTGAAAGGGGTTGAGCAGTTCTTC | - | TRBJ2-1 | - | 12 | TRBV5-1
CASSPTGDNEPQHF | TGTGCCAGCTCACCGACAGGGGATAATGAGCCCCAGCATTTT | TRBD1 | TRBJ1-5 | - | 14 | TRBV18
CASSPPGGWGYGYTF | TGTGCCAGCAGTCCTCCTGGCGGGTGGGGCTATGGCTACACCTTC | - | TRBJ1-2 | once | 15 | TRBV6-1
CASSQRTGGREAFF | TGTGCCAGCAGCCAACGGACAGGGGGAAGGGAAGCTTTCTTT | TRBD1 | TRBJ1-1 | few | 14 | TRBV14
CASTPDTFRSGANVLTF | TGTGCCAGTACCCCAGACACTTTCCGCTCTGGGGCCAACGTCCTGACTTTC | - | TRBJ2-6 | - | 17 | TRBV19
CASSFTGLDQPQHF | TGTGCCAGCAGCTTTACAGGGCTGGATCAGCCCCAGCATTTT | - | TRBJ1-5 | - | 14 | TRBV11-2
CASSLSGDTGELFF | TGTGCCAGCAGCTTATCTGGAGACACCGGGGAGCTGTTTTTT | - | TRBJ2-2 | - | 14 | TRBV11-3
CASSRVAGGNEQFF | TGTGCCAGCAGCCGGGTGGCGGGTGGCAATGAGCAGTTCTTC | - | TRBJ2-1 | - | 14 | TRBV5-4
CASRWARTNEKLFF | TGTGCCAGCAGGTGGGCGCGCACTAATGAAAAACTGTTTTTT | - | TRBJ1-4 | - | 14 | TRBV2
CASSLESPRNTEAFF | TGCGCCAGCAGCTTGGAGAGCCCTAGAAACACTGAAGCTTTCTTT | - | TRBJ1-1 | - | 15 | TRBV5-1
CASSARGGSNQPQHF | TGCGCCAGCAGCGCCCGAGGGGGTAGCAATCAGCCCCAGCATTTT | - | TRBJ1-5 | once | 15 | TRBV5-1
CASSGRGEGYTF | TGTGCCAGCTCTGGTCGCGGAGAGGGCTACACCTTC | - | TRBJ1-2 | - | 12 | TRBV18